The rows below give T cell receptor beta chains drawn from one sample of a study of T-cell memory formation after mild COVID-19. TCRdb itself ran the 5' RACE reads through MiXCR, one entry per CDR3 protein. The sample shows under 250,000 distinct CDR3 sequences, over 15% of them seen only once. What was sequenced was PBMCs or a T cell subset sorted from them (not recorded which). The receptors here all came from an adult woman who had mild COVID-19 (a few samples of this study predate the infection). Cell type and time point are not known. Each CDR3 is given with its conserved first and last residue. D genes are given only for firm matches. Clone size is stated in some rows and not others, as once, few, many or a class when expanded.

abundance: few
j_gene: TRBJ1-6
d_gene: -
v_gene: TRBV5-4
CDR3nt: TGTGCCAGCAGCTTGGGGGGGGGCATGAATTCACCCCTCCACTTT
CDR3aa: CASSLGGGMNSPLHF

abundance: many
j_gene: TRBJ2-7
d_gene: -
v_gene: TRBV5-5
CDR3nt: TGTGCCAGCAGCAACCCGACGGTCAGCTCCTACGAGCAGTACTTC
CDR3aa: CASSNPTVSSYEQYF

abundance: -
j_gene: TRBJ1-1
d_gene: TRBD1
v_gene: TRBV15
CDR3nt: TGTGCCACCAGCAGAGATAGGGACAGGGGTGGCACTGAAGCTTTCTTT
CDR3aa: CATSRDRDRGGTEAFF

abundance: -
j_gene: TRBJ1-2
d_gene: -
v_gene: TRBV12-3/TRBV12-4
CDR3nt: TGTGCCAGCAGTTTAATCAGGGGTTCTAATGGCTACACCTTC
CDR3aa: CASSLIRGSNGYTF

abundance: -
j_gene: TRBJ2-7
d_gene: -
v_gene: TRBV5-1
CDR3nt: TGCGCCAGCACCGTAACGTCCGGGGGGCCCGGCGAGCAGTACTTC
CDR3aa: CASTVTSGGPGEQYF

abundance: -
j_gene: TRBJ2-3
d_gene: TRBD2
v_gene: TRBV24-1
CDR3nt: TGTGCCACCAGTGATCCAGGACTAGCGGGAGGATCCACAGATACGCAGTATTTT
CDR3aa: CATSDPGLAGGSTDTQYF

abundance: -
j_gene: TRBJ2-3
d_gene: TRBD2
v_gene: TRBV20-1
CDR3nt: TGCAGTGCTAGGGGATTTGGGACTAGCGGGAGTAGGTCTTTGAGAACGCAGTATTTT
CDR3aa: CSARGFGTSGSRSLRTQYF

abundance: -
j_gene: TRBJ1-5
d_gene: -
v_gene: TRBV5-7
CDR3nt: TGTGCCAGCAGCTTGGTACGGGAGAGGAATCAGCCCCAGCATTTT
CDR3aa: CASSLVRERNQPQHF

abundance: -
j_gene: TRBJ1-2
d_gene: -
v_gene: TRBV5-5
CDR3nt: TGTGCCAGCAGTTCTGACAGTTATTATGGCTACACCTTC
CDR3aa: CASSSDSYYGYTF

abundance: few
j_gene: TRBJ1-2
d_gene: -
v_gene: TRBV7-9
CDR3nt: TGTGCCAGCAGCCGCCTGGGGGGATCTGGCTACACCTTC
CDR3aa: CASSRLGGSGYTF

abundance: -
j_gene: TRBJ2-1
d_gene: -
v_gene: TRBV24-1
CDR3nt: TGTGCCACCAGTCGTCGGGCAACTAGCTCCTACAATGAGCAGTTCTTC
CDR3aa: CATSRRATSSYNEQFF

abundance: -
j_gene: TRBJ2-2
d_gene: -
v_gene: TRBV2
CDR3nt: TGTGCCAGTGCTCCGGGACGGAAGAACACCGGGGAGCTGTTTTTT
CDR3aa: CASAPGRKNTGELFF

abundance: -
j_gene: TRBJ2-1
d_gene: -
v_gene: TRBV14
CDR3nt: TGTGCCAGCAGCACCCGATTGGGGGTTAGCGCAAACAATGAGCAGTTCTTC
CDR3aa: CASSTRLGVSANNEQFF

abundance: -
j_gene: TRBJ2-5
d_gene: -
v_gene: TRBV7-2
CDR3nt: TGTGCCAGCAGCTCACGAGCGATGGAGACCCAGTACTTC
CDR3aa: CASSSRAMETQYF

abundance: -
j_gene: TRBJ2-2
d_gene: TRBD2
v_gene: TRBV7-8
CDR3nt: TGTGCCAGCAGCTTACGAGGGCTAGCGGGGAACACCGGGGAGCTGTTTTTT
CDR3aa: CASSLRGLAGNTGELFF

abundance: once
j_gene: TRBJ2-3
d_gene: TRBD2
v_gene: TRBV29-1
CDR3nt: TGCAGCGTTGCTAGCGGGAGAGATACGCAGTATTTT
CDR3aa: CSVASGRDTQYF

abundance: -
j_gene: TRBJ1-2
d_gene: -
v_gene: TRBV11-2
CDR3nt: TGTGCCAGCAGCCATGACGACAGGACTTATGGCTACACCTTC
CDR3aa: CASSHDDRTYGYTF

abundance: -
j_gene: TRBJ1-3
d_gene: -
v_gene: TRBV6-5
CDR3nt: TGTGCCAGCAGTTACTCGATTCAGGGATCCGGAAACACCATATATTTT
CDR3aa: CASSYSIQGSGNTIYF

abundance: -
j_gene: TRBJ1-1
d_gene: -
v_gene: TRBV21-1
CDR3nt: TGTGCCAGCAGCAGTGGACAGGGGGAAGCTTTCTTT
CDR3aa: CASSSGQGEAFF

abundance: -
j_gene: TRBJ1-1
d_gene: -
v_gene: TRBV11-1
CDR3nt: TGTGCCAGCAGCCAAGAGCGGGGGATGACTGAAGCTTTCTTT
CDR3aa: CASSQERGMTEAFF

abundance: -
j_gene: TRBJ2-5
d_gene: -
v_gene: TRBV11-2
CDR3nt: TGTGCCAGCAGCTCGACACGGCTCTTAAAGACCAAGTACTTC
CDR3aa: CASSSTRLLKTKYF

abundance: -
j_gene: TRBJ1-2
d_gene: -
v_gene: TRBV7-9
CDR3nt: TGTGCCAGCAGTCCACTCCCCAGGAATGGCTACACCTTC
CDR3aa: CASSPLPRNGYTF

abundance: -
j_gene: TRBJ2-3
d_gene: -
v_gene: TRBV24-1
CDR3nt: TGTGCCACCAGTGACCCGGACCCAGATACGCAGTATTTT
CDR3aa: CATSDPDPDTQYF

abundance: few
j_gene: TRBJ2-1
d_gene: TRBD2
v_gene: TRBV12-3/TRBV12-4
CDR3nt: TGTGCCAGCAGTCTGGGACTAGCGAGGAGAGGTGAGCAGTTCTTC
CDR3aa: CASSLGLARRGEQFF

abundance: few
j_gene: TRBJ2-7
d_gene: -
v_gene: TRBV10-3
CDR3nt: TGTGCCATCAGTGTGAGGAGAGCCTACGAGCAGTACTTC
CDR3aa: CAISVRRAYEQYF

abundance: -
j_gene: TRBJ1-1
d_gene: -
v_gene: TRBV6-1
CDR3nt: TGTGCCATCCACAGCACTAACACTGAAGCTTTCTTT
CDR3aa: CAIHSTNTEAFF

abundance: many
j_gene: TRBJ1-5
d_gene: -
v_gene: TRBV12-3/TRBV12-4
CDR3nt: TGTGCCAGCAGCCCTCAGGGCAGGGCGATACAGCCCCAGCATTTT
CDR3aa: CASSPQGRAIQPQHF

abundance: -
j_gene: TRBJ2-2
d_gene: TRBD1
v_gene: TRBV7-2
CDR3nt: TGTGCCAGCAGCTTAGTGGGAACAGGGGGCACCGGGGAGCTGTTTTTT
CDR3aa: CASSLVGTGGTGELFF

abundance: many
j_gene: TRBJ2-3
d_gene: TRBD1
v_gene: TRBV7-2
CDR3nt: TGTGCCAGCAGCTTGATGGCCGGGACAGGGGCGACAGATACGCAGTATTTT
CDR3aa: CASSLMAGTGATDTQYF

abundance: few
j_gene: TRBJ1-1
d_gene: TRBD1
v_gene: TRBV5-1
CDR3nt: TGCGCCAGTACTACCCCAGGGGGCCGAGGGGCTGAAGCTTTCTTT
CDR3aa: CASTTPGGRGAEAFF

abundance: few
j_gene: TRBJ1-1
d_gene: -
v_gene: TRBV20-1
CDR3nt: TGCAGTGCTAGAGTTACAGGGTTTTTAATCGCTGAAGCTTTCTTT
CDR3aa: CSARVTGFLIAEAFF

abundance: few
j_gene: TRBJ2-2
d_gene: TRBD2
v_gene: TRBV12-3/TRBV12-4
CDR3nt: TGTGCCAGCAGTCTGACTAGCACAAACACCGGGGAGCTGTTTTTT
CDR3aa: CASSLTSTNTGELFF

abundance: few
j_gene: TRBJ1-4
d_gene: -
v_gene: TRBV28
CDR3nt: TGTGCCAGCAGTCCCCCGCTGGGGAGGGTCCCTGCAACTAATGAAAAACTGTTTTTT
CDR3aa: CASSPPLGRVPATNEKLFF

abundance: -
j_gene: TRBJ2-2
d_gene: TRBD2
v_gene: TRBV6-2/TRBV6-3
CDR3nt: TGTGCCAGCAGGCCCTCCGCCCCTAGCGGGAACACCGGGGAGCTGTTTTTT
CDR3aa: CASRPSAPSGNTGELFF

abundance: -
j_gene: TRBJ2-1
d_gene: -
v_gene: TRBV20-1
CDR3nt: TGCAGGGCCGATTCGGGTGAATACAATGAGCAGTTCTTC
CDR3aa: CRADSGEYNEQFF

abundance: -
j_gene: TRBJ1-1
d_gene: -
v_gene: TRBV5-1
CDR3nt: TGCGCCAGCAGCTTGTTGGGGGGTCTAGACACTGAAGCTTTCTTT
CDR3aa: CASSLLGGLDTEAFF

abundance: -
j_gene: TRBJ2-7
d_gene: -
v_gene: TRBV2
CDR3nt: TGTGCCAGCAGTCCCGAAGCCTATTACGAGCAGTACTTC
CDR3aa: CASSPEAYYEQYF

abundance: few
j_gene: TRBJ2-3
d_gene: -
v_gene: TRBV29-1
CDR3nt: TGCAGCGTTGTTGGAGGGCTATCTAGCACAGATACGCAGTATTTT
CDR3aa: CSVVGGLSSTDTQYF

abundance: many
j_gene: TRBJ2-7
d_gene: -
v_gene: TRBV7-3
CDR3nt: TGTGCCAGCAGCCTTAATCCGGGAATTTCAGTCCCCTCCTACGAGCAGTACTTC
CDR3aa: CASSLNPGISVPSYEQYF

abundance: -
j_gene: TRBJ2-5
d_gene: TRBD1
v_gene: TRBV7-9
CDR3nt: TGTGCCAGCAGCTTATCGGCAGGGGGCTTGCAAGAGACCCAGTACTTC
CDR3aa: CASSLSAGGLQETQYF

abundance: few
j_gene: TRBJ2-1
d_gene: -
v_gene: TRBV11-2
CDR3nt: TGTGCCAGCAGATCCCTCGGCTCGAGCTCCTACAATGAGCAGTTCTTC
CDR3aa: CASRSLGSSSYNEQFF

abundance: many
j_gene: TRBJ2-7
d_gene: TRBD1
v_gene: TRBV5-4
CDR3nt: TGTGCCAGCAGCTTATGGGACAGGGAAACGGGCGAGCAGTACTTC
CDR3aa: CASSLWDRETGEQYF

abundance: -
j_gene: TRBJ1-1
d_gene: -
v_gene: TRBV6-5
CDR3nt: TGTGCCATCAGTTACCTCCATGAAGCTTTCTTT
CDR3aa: CAISYLHEAFF

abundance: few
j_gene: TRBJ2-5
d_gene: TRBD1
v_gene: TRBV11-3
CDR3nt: TGTGCCAGCAGCACGCGACAGGGGCCAAGGGGGGAGACCCAGTACTTC
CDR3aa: CASSTRQGPRGETQYF

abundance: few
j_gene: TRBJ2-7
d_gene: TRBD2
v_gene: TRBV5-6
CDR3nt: TGTGCCAGCAGTTCTCGACTAGCGGGGAACGAGCAGTACTTC
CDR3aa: CASSSRLAGNEQYF

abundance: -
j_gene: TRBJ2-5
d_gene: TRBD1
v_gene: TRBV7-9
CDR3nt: TGTGCCAGCAGCCTTCGGACAGGGGGCGCCGGGGAGACCCAGTACTTC
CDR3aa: CASSLRTGGAGETQYF

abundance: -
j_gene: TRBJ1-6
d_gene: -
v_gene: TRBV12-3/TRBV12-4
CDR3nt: TGTGCCAGCAGTTTGTGGGGGCAGGGTTCACCCCTCCACTTT
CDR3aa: CASSLWGQGSPLHF

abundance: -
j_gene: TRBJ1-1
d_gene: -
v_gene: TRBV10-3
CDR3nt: TGTGCCACACGCACAGAATTGAACACTGAAGCTTTCTTT
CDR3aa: CATRTELNTEAFF

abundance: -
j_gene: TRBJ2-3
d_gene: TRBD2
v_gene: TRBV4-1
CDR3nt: TGCGCCAGCAGCCAAGTAGCGGGGGTGGTCCGCACAGATACGCAGTATTTT
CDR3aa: CASSQVAGVVRTDTQYF

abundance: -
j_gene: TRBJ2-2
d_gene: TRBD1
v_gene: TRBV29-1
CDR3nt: TGCAGCGTTTGTCCGGGACAGGGCAGTGGGGAGCTGTTTTTT
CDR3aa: CSVCPGQGSGELFF

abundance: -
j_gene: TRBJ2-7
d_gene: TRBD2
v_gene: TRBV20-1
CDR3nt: TGCAGTGCAAACCCTAGCGGGGGGCTCTCCTACGAGCAGTACTTC
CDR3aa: CSANPSGGLSYEQYF

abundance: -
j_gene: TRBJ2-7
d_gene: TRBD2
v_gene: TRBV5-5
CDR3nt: TGTGCCAGCAGCCGGGGACTAGGAGCCTACGAGCAGTACTTC
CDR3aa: CASSRGLGAYEQYF

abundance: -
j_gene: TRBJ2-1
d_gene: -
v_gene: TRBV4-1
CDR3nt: TGCGCCAGCAGCCAAGTCCCTGTGAAGAGCGATGAGCAGTTCTTC
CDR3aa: CASSQVPVKSDEQFF

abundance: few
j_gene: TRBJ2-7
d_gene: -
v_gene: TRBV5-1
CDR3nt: TGCGCCAGCAGCATTTGGACAGACGAGGGAAATCTGTACTTC
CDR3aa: CASSIWTDEGNLYF

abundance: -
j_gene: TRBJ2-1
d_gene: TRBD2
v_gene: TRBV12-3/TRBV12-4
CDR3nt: TGTGCCAGCAGCTACCGGACTAGCGGCGGGTACAATGAGCAGTTCTTC
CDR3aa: CASSYRTSGGYNEQFF

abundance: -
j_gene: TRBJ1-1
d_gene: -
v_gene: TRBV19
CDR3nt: TGTGCCACTAAGGGAAACACTGAAGCTTTCTTT
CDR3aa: CATKGNTEAFF

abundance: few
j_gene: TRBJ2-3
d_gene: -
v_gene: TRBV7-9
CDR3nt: TGTGCCAGCAGCTTGAATAGAGCTGCCACGCAGTATTTT
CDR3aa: CASSLNRAATQYF

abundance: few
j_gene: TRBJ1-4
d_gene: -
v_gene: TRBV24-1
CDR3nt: TGTGCCACCAGTGATACTCAGGACGCTAGGGTTGGTGAAAAACTGTTTTTT
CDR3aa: CATSDTQDARVGEKLFF

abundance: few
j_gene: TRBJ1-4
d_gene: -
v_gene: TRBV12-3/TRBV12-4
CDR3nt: TGTGCCAGCAGCAAGACAGGTGGTGAAAAACTGTTTTTT
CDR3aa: CASSKTGGEKLFF

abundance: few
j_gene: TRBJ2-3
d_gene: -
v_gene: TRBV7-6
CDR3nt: TGTGCCAGCAGCTTAGTCCTAGAAGATACGCAGTATTTT
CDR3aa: CASSLVLEDTQYF